This T cell receptor (beta chain) derives from a study of T cell responses to AZD1222 COVID-19 vaccine. The study's findings and limits: Two AZD1222 doses significantly raised spike-specific TCR breadth and depth over controls. Researchers took repertoire samples only after the peak T cell response had come. Mapped onto spike, vaccine-associated CD4 TCRs spanned it and were dominant at 160-218 and 743-854.

The analysis combined second doses at about 4 or about 12 weeks. Produced via immunoSEQ multiplex PCR; TCRdb's table is partial and in-frame only. The sample lists over 95,000 clones; approximately 90% were seen once. Trimming left V 2 bases short and J 5 bases short, with 13 bases between. This CDR3 region has 15 residues. Per the germline V gene, CDR1 is SEHNR and CDR2 is FQNEAQ (reference sequence). As concerns this clone: Its antigen is still unknown.

The specimen was peripheral blood, collected 28 days after the second AZD1222 dose. The receptor was isolated from an adult who received the AZD1222 COVID-19 vaccine. V is TRBV7-9 and J is TRBJ2-1; no definite D call. The CDR3 nucleotides are TGTGCCAGCAGCTTACCGGCGTCCATAAACAATGAGCAGTTCTTC. This encodes CASSLPASINNEQFF.